Given below is one T cell receptor (beta chain) in context. These data belong to a study of blood T cell repertoires in COVID-19. Per the original data handling: Amplification with reference gene primers provided the estimates of nucleated cell counts. Profiling relied on immunoSEQ multiplex PCR, and the TCRdb table lists in-frame clones only, not all of them. D and trimming were read from the DNA, whereas the V and J calls and clone size are those reported in that table. Found here are some 94,000 clones, about 90% of them singletons; the top ten hold 0.85% to 1.2%. Germline-derived CDR1 and CDR2 are SNHLY and FYNNEI. The V end lost 6 bases, the J end lost 5 bases, and 17 bases lay between the germline ends. This CDR3 region has 14 residues.

The clonotype was recovered from a human donor in a cohort sampled during active COVID-19. Sequencing was done on a sample of peripheral blood. This chain uses TRBV2 with TRBJ2-7, with D possibly being TRBD2 (7 bases). The CDR3 DNA follows: TGTGCCAGCAGCCAAGAGGGGGGGGGCCACGAGCAGTACTTC. It encodes CASSQEGGGHEQYF.